These 24 T cell receptor beta chains were all obtained from the same sample, sequenced in a study of blood T cell repertoires in COVID-19. Libraries were prepared by immunoSEQ multiplex PCR; TCRdb keeps only in-frame clonotypes and omits some of them. The table has a few hundred thousand clones, 80% to 90% seen once. The sequenced material came from peripheral blood. All receptors derive from a man aged 18 to 35 with COVID-19, enrolled during active disease.

This sequence joins TRBV6-5 and TRBJ2-1; 7 bases line up with TRBD2. V lost 2 bases to trimming and J lost 8 bases; unmatched junction nucleotides: 12. CDR1 MNHEY and CDR2 SVGAGI come from the germline V gene. This CDR3 is 16 amino acids long. The CDR3 protein is CASSYTSFGTIDEQFF. CDR3 DNA sequence: TGTGCCAGCAGTTACACCAGTTTCGGGACTATTGATGAGCAGTTCTTC.

This rearrangement joins TRBV7-9 to TRBJ2-3; TRBD1 matches at 8 bases. The length of the CDR3 is 13 residues. Germline CDR1 and CDR2: SEHNR and FQNEAQ (reference sequence). Trimming removed 4 bases from V and 6 bases from J; junction bases left unmatched: 3. The CDR3, as DNA: TGTGCCAGCAGCTCGTGGACAGGGGATACGCAGTATTTT. Translation gives CASSSWTGDTQYF.

The chain joins TRBV5-1 to TRBJ2-7; perhaps TRBD1 as D (6 bases). This CDR3 has 14 residues. From germline, CDR1 is SGHRS and CDR2 YFSETQ. V lost 6 bases and J 6 bases, leaving 19 bases between the germline ends. This CDR3 is CASIVIQGQGEQYF. The CDR3 bases are TGCGCCAGCATTGTCATCCAGGGACAAGGCGAGCAGTACTTC.

This chain uses TRBV27 with TRBJ2-3, with D tentatively TRBD2 (6 bases). This CDR3 is built from 15 residues. Trimming pared 1 base from V and 5 bases from J, leaving 13 bases between. From germline, CDR1 is MNHEY and CDR2 SMNVEV (reference sequence). The CDR3 region is CASSLYSPGGDTQYF. In nucleotides, the CDR3 is TGTGCCAGCAGTTTATATTCTCCCGGGGGAGATACGCAGTATTTT.

V usage is TRBV15 and J usage is TRBJ2-7, with 8 bases fitting TRBD1. This CDR3 region has 15 residues. From germline, CDR1 is LNHNV and CDR2 YYDKDF (reference sequence). With 5 bases clipped from V and 2 bases from J, the junction kept 8 bases outside the gene matches. The CDR3 region has the DNA TGTGCCACCAGCTGGGGGACAGGCGATACCTACGAGCAGTACTTC. Amino acid sequence: CATSWGTGDTYEQYF.

The chain uses TRBV3-1 (or the pseudogene TRBV3-2) and TRBJ2-5; D is unclear. Germline CDR1 LGHDT, CDR2 YNNKEL (reference sequence). The V gene lost 1 base and the J gene lost 5 bases, with 14 bases spanning the gap. This CDR3 is built from 15 residues. The CDR3 loop is CASSQVSSGGETQYF. For the CDR3, the DNA is TGTGCCAGCAGCCAAGTTAGCTCCGGTGGGGAGACCCAGTACTTC.

This chain joins TRBV30 and TRBJ1-2; D not certain. Per the germline V gene, CDR1 is GTSNPN and CDR2 is SVGIG (reference sequence). V lost 4 bases and J 4 bases, leaving 10 bases between the germline ends. The CDR3 loop spans 12 amino acids. Here the CDR3 DNA reads TGTGCCTGGATCACAAATGCCTATGGCTACACCTTC. It is translated as CAWITNAYGYTF.

This clone was counted once. The rearrangement joins TRBV10-3 to TRBJ2-1, with 10 positions matching TRBD2. The V gene end was trimmed by 3 bases and the J gene end by 5 bases; junction bases not matched to a gene: 7. The CDR3 runs to 16 residues. The V gene's germline CDR1 is ENHRY and CDR2 SYGVKD. The DNA of the CDR3 is TGTGCCATCAGTGATAACACTAGCGGGGATGACAATGAGCAGTTCTTC. Protein product: CAISDNTSGDDNEQFF.

V gene TRBV7-9 combines with J gene TRBJ1-6, with unresolved D. This CDR3 is built from 17 residues. V dropped 3 bases and J dropped 0 bases, with 12 bases sitting between them. Germline CDR1 reads SEHNR; CDR2 reads FQNEAQ (reference sequence). The CDR3 region is CASSFTIKSSYNSPLHF. CDR3 DNA: TGTGCCAGCAGCTTTACTATTAAGAGCTCCTATAATTCACCCCTCCACTTT.

The chain uses TRBV18 and TRBJ2-1; 8 nucleotides line up with TRBD1. The CDR3 contains 17 residues. CDR1 is KGHSH, CDR2 LQKENI, per germline. Trimming cost V 3 bases and J 2 bases; bases outside gene matches: 9. The CDR3 sequence is CASSPVRDRLTYNEQFF. The DNA for the CDR3 is TGTGCCAGCTCACCTGTTAGGGACAGGCTTACCTACAATGAGCAGTTCTTC.

The CDR3 DNA reads TGTGCCAGCAGCTTAGACCTTAGCGGGAGGTTTGGGGAGCAGTTCTTC. It specifies CASSLDLSGRFGEQFF. V and J are TRBV7-9 and TRBJ2-1; 10 bases are shared with TRBD2. The V and J ends lost 1 base and 10 bases, in that order; junction bases with no gene match: 10. This CDR3 is 16 amino acids long. In germline, CDR1 is SEHNR, CDR2 FQNEAQ (reference sequence).

The chain combines TRBV24-1 with TRBJ2-7; no definite D call. The J call may be in error: the DNA end matches TRBJ2-4 better. CDR1 and CDR2 (germline): KGHDR, SFDVKD. The CDR3 is 10 residues long. Written as DNA, the CDR3 is TGTGCCACCAGGTCAGGCATTCAGTACTTC. Translating gives CATRSGIQYF.

The chain joins TRBV24-1 to TRBJ2-3; perhaps TRBD2 as D (7 bases). Per germline, CDR1 KGHDR and CDR2 SFDVKD. This CDR3 has 16 residues. V was shortened by 0 bases and J by 3 bases, with 12 bases between the two germline ends. The CDR3 nucleotides are TGTGCCACCAGTGATTTGGAGGGGGGGTTTACAGATACGCAGTATTTT. This translates into CATSDLEGGFTDTQYF.

The gene calls are TRBV11-3 and TRBJ1-5; a weak D match, TRBD1 (5 bases). CDR3 length: 14 amino acids. Germline-derived CDR1 and CDR2 are SGHNT and YENEEA. V was clipped by 5 bases and J by 4 bases, with 12 bases between them. CDR3: CASSVGGGNQPQHF. The CDR3, as DNA: TGTGCCAGCAGCGTTGGGGGAGGTAATCAGCCCCAGCATTTT.

The chain has TRBV2 and TRBJ2-1; tentative D call: TRBD2 (7 bases). The CDR3 loop spans 15 amino acids. CDR1 and CDR2 from the germline V gene are SNHLY and FYNNEI. Trimming shortened V by 11 bases and J by 8 bases, and 25 bases separated the two germline ends. DNA of the CDR3: TGTGCCGTCCATCTAGGGGGGGGGTTCTATGATGAGCAGTTCTTC. Translation gives CAVHLGGGFYDEQFF.

V and J are TRBV30 and TRBJ2-3; 9 bases align to TRBD1. Germline trimming cut 3 bases from V and 5 bases from J; bases unmatched to any gene: 12. The CDR3 is 16 residues long. The germline V gene has CDR1 GTSNPN and CDR2 SVGIG (reference sequence). The CDR3 protein is CAWRWGSQGAGDTQYF. CDR3 bases: TGTGCCTGGAGGTGGGGGTCACAGGGGGCTGGAGATACGCAGTATTTT. Full variable domain (missing parts from reference TRBV30 and TRBJ2-3): SQTIHQWPATLVQPVGSPLSLECTVEGTSNPNLYWYRQAAGRGLQLLFYSVGIGQISSEVPQNLSASRPQDRQFILSSKKLLLSDSGFYLCAWRWGSQGAGDTQYFGPGTRLTVL.

This chain uses TRBV23-1 with TRBJ1-2; D might be TRBD1 (6 bases). TRBV23-1 is an open reading frame whose function is uncertain. The CDR3 has 15 amino acids. The V and J ends lost 3 bases and 4 bases respectively, with 15 bases between them. Written as DNA, the CDR3 is TGCGCCAGCAGTCATCATCTAGGGGGGGGCTATGGCTACACCTTC. Protein: CASSHHLGGGYGYTF.

CDR3 bases: TGTGCCAGTAGTATCGGCAGGGGGCCAATCTCTGGGGCCAACGTCCTGACTTTC. Translated: CASSIGRGPISGANVLTF. V gene TRBV19 combines with J gene TRBJ2-6; TRBD1 matches at 8 bases. The CDR3 spans 18 residues. The V gene's germline CDR1 is LNHDA and CDR2 SQIVND (reference sequence). The trim removed 3 bases at V and 0 bases at J, leaving 7 bases unmatched.

The chain recombines TRBV3-1 (or the pseudogene TRBV3-2) with TRBJ1-1; D gene uncertain. Trimming cost V 1 base and J 3 bases, with 12 bases left between them. CDR3 length: 15 amino acids. Germline V CDR1 and CDR2: LGHDT, YNNKEL (reference sequence). CDR3 DNA: TGTGCCAGCAGCCAAGGTACAGCTGCAGACACTGAAGCTTTCTTT. This sequence encodes CASSQGTAADTEAFF.

A word on this clone: Other DNA variants within this sample encode the same CDR3. The chain has TRBV7-2 and TRBJ1-1; maybe TRBD1 (5 bases). There are 13 residues in the CDR3. Germline V gene data show CDR1 as SGHTA and CDR2 as FQGNSA. The V and J ends lost 4 bases and 1 base respectively, with 7 bases between them. The CDR3 spells CASSSDRNTEAFF. The DNA for the CDR3 is TGTGCCAGCAGCTCCGACAGGAACACTGAAGCTTTCTTT.

This sequence joins TRBV5-6 and TRBJ1-4; D may be TRBD1 (6 bases). The germline V gene has CDR1 SGHDT and CDR2 YYEEEE. There are 15 residues in the CDR3. Trimming removed 4 bases from V and 5 bases from J, with 15 bases in between. CDR3 nucleotide sequence: TGTGCCAGCAGCACTTTAGGGGGTGAAAATGAAAAACTGTTTTTT. Protein sequence: CASSTLGGENEKLFF.

The CDR3 is CATQLATVYEQYF. CDR3 sequence (DNA): TGTGCCACGCAACTAGCTACAGTCTACGAGCAGTACTTC. This rearrangement joins TRBV10-3 to TRBJ2-7; D may be TRBD2 (6 bases). Germline values: CDR1 ENHRY, CDR2 SYGVKD. Trimming pared 10 bases from V and 3 bases from J, leaving 16 bases between. The CDR3 runs 13 residues.

The gene calls are TRBV15 and TRBJ2-5; D perhaps matches TRBD1 (5 bases). Trimming removed 4 bases at V and 0 bases at J, with 6 bases between. This CDR3 region has 13 residues. Germline CDR1 reads LNHNV; CDR2 reads YYDKDF (reference sequence). In DNA, the CDR3 is TGTGCCACCAGCACGACAGACCAAGAGACCCAGTACTTC. This gives the protein CATSTTDQETQYF.

The chain couples TRBV10-1 to TRBJ2-3; 7 bases align to TRBD1. The CDR3 length is 17 residues. Germline values: CDR1 WNHNN, CDR2 SYGVQD (reference sequence). The V segment lost 2 bases and the J segment 1 base; nucleotides outside the gene matches: 9. Written as DNA, the CDR3 is TGCGCCAGCAGTGAGAAGTTCAGGGGGAGAGGCACAGATACGCAGTATTTT. It is translated as CASSEKFRGRGTDTQYF.